A selection of T cell receptor beta chains follows, all from one sample in a study of blood T cell repertoires in COVID-19. Some clones are missing from TCRdb's copy, which holds only in-frame ones; the method was immunoSEQ multiplex PCR. Found here are about 330,000 clones, more than 75% of them singletons; the top ten hold approximately 5.3%. Sequenced material: PBMCs or T cells enriched from blood (not recorded which). These receptors were taken from a woman under 40 who had recovered from COVID-19. Each CDR3 is given without its conserved first and last residue.

v_gene: TRBV3-1/TRBV3-2
j_gene: TRBJ2-7
CDR3aa: ASSSLGGSHAGEQY

v_gene: TRBV7-9
j_gene: TRBJ2-7
CDR3aa: ASSPDLGQGAYEQY

v_gene: TRBV28
j_gene: TRBJ2-7
CDR3aa: ASTSSISGGGSYEQY

v_gene: TRBV21-1
j_gene: TRBJ1-3
CDR3aa: ASSKCIYRQVSGNTIY

v_gene: TRBV6-5
j_gene: TRBJ1-1
CDR3aa: ASSYRGGGRTEAF

v_gene: TRBV5-1
j_gene: TRBJ1-6
CDR3aa: ASSFGLLTSNSPLH

v_gene: TRBV13
j_gene: TRBJ1-6
CDR3aa: ASSLGQAAYNSPLH

v_gene: TRBV10-3
j_gene: TRBJ2-5
CDR3aa: ACRGQGQETQY

v_gene: TRBV7-9
j_gene: TRBJ2-7
CDR3aa: ASSFGSQIYEQY

v_gene: TRBV2
j_gene: TRBJ1-5
CDR3aa: ASSGQGYQPQH

v_gene: TRBV19
j_gene: TRBJ1-2
CDR3aa: ASRLSNYGYT

v_gene: TRBV9
j_gene: TRBJ2-2
CDR3aa: ASSLFGGTSRTGELF

v_gene: TRBV10-3
j_gene: TRBJ1-2
CDR3aa: AISGGQNYGYT